The following is a T cell receptor beta chain sequence with its context. Its antigen is as yet unknown. Using a J-beta primer mix together with a sample-barcoded 5' primer, a second PCR was run for about 6 to 11 cycles. TCRdb used MiXCR to reprocess the 5' RACE reads, holding one entry per CDR3 protein. Here the sample spans around 970,000 distinct CDR3 sequences, about 53% being singletons. The sample originates from a study of blood T cells in healthy people across ages. Study results and caveats: It was not possible, with unsorted PBMCs, to conclusively compare naive and antigen-experienced cells.

The individuals who served as donors were healthy Caucasians living in Russia, aged roughly 6 to 90. The clonotype was recovered from a woman aged 60 to 75 in good health. The sequencing sample was made of blood.

The CDR3 DNA follows: TGTGCCAGCAGCTCTATCCTATTGAATCAGCCCCAGCATTTT. This translates into CASSSILLNQPQHF. V usage is TRBV7-3 and J usage is TRBJ1-5; D is undetermined. From germline, CDR1 is SGHTA and CDR2 FQGTGA. The CDR3 spans 14 residues. Trimming shortened V by 4 bases and J by 4 bases, and 11 bases separated the two germline ends.